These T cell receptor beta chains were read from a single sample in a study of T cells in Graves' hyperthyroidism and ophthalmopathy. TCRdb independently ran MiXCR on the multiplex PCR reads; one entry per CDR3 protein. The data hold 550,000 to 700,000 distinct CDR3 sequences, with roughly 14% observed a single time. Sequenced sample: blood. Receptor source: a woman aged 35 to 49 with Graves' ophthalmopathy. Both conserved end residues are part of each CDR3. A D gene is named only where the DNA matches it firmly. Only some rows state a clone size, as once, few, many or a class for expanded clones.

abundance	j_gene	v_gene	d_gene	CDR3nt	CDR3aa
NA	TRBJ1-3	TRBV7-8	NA	TGTGCCAGCAGCGTCGAAGGGGGGAGAAACACCATATATTTT	CASSVEGGRNTIYF
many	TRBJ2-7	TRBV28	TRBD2	TGTGCCAGCAGGCCCCGGGGGGTTAGCTACGAGCAGTACTTC	CASRPRGVSYEQYF
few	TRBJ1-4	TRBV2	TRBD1	TGTGCCAGCAGCTCCGGGACAGGGGTTGAAAAACTGTTTTTT	CASSSGTGVEKLFF
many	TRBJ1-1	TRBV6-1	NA	TGTGCCAGCTTTCTTCCAACCATCACTGAAGCTTTCTTT	CASFLPTITEAFF
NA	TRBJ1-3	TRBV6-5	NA	TGTGCCAGCAGTTTTCCGGACCGATTCTCTGGAAACACCATATATTTT	CASSFPDRFSGNTIYF
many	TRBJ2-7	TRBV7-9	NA	TGTGCCAGCAGCTTAGTGATCTCCTACGAGCAGTACTTC	CASSLVISYEQYF
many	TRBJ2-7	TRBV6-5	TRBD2	TGTGCCAGCAGTACTCGTGGGACTAGCGGACTTACCACCTACGAGCAGTACTTC	CASSTRGTSGLTTYEQYF
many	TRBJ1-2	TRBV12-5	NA	TGTGCTAGTGGTTTGGGCTGGACAGTTAACTATGGCTACACCTTC	CASGLGWTVNYGYTF
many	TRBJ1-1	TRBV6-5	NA	TGTGCCAGCAGTTACTCCTTGGGGGGCGAGTCCGAAGCTTTCTTT	CASSYSLGGESEAFF
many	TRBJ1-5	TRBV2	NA	TGTGCCAGCAGTGAAGGTCTGGGGGGTAGGAATCAGCCCCAGCATTTT	CASSEGLGGRNQPQHF
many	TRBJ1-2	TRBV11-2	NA	TGTGCCAGCAGCTTCAGGTCTTCTGGCTACACCTTC	CASSFRSSGYTF
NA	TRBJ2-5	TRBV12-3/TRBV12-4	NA	TGTGCCAGCAGTTGGTCAGGGATGGAGACCCAGTACTTC	CASSWSGMETQYF
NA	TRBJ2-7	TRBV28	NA	TGTGCCAGCAGTAGTAGGGTAGCGATCTCCTACGAGCAGTACTTC	CASSSRVAISYEQYF
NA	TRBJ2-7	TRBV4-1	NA	TGCGCCAGCAGCCAAGAGTCCCGGCCATCCTCCTACGAGCAGTACTTC	CASSQESRPSSYEQYF
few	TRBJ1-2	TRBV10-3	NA	TGTGCCATCAGTGAAAACAGGGAAGTGAATGGCTACACCTTC	CAISENREVNGYTF
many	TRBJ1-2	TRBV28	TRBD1	TGTGCCAGCAGTCCCCTTGGCACAGGGGCAGGCTATGGCTACACCTTC	CASSPLGTGAGYGYTF
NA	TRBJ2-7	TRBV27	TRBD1	TGTGCCAGCAGTATGAACCGGGACAGGGCCGCCTACGAGCAGTACTTC	CASSMNRDRAAYEQYF
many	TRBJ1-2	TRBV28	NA	TGTGCCAGCCAAGGTGCTAACTATGGCTACACCTTC	CASQGANYGYTF
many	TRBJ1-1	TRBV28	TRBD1	TGTGCCAGTGTGACAGGGGGGAACACTGAAGCTTTCTTT	CASVTGGNTEAFF
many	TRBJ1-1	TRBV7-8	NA	TGTGCCAGCAGCCTTCAGAGACTCGACACTGAAGCTTTCTTT	CASSLQRLDTEAFF
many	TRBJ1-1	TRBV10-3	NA	TGTGCCATCAGTGACAGGGACTCGGGGGGCACTGAAGCTTTCTTT	CAISDRDSGGTEAFF
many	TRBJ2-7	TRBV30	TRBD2	TGTGCCTGGAGAGCTAGCGGGAACGTTTACGAGCAGTACTTC	CAWRASGNVYEQYF
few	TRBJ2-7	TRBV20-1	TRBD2	TGCAGTGCTACCACCCCGGGGGGGGCGAGCTACGAGCAGTACTTC	CSATTPGGASYEQYF
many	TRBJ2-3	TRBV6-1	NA	TGTGCCAGCAGTGCACAGCGAGATACGCAGTATTTT	CASSAQRDTQYF